The 22 T cell receptor beta chains listed next were all sequenced from one sample in a study of shared clonotypes between healthy human individuals. The data were produced by immunoSEQ multiplex PCR, yet TCRdb's version contains in-frame clones alone and is incomplete. The sample carries over a million clones, around 74% recorded once. Sequenced input: memory CD4+ T cells sorted from blood. Sample subset: CD45RA-negative fraction. The receptors originated from a young man in good health.

The chain is built from TRBV19 and TRBJ2-5, with D possibly matching TRBD2 (5 bases). This CDR3 has 12 amino acids. The germline V gene has CDR1 LNHDA and CDR2 SQIVND (reference sequence). Trimming shortened V by 8 bases and J by 7 bases, and 14 bases separated the two germline ends. CDR3 nucleotides: TGTGCCAGTCCGAGGGTTAGGTGGACCCAGTACTTC. This translates into CASPRVRWTQYF.

This chain joins TRBV2 and TRBJ2-5, with D maybe TRBD2 (5 bases). The CDR3 has 13 amino acids. V dropped 6 bases and J dropped 7 bases, with 15 bases sitting between them. Germline values: CDR1 SNHLY, CDR2 FYNNEI. CDR3 protein: CASSLAPPGTQYF. The DNA for the CDR3 is TGTGCCAGCAGCTTAGCGCCCCCCGGGACCCAGTACTTC.

This clone was counted once. The sample holds other DNA sequences that translate to the same CDR3. V is TRBV30 and J is TRBJ2-5; TRBD1 agrees at 7 bases. The trim removed 0 bases at V and 5 bases at J, leaving 6 bases unmatched. The CDR3 spans 14 residues. Germline CDR1 and CDR2: GTSNPN and SVGIG (reference sequence). CDR3 region: CAWSVGSRGETQYF. The DNA for the CDR3 is TGTGCCTGGAGTGTAGGGAGCAGGGGGGAGACCCAGTACTTC.

CDR3 sequence (DNA): TGTGCTAGTGGTTTAAGAGGGACTAGCGGGAACTCCTACAATGAGCAGTTCTTC. The encoded protein is CASGLRGTSGNSYNEQFF. The V gene is TRBV12-5, the J gene TRBJ2-1; 13 bases map to TRBD2. This CDR3 is built from 18 residues. Germline V gives CDR1 LGHNT, CDR2 FRNRAP. J gave up 0 bases and V 3 bases, and 5 bases lay outside the gene matches.

The chain couples TRBV19 to TRBJ1-5; D uncertain. CDR3 size: 15 residues. Germline V lookup: CDR1 LNHDA, CDR2 SQIVND (reference sequence). Trimming removed 3 bases from V and 2 bases from J, with 11 bases in between. The CDR3 DNA sequence: TGTGCCAGTAGTATCCTTGGGGTGGGCAATCAGCCCCAGCATTTT. Its translation: CASSILGVGNQPQHF. Full variable domain (missing parts from reference TRBV19 and TRBJ1-5): DGGITQSPKYLFRKEGQNVTLSCEQNLNHDAMYWYRQDPGQGLRLIYYSQIVNDFQKGDIAEGYSVSREKKESFPLTVTSAQKNPTAFYLCASSILGVGNQPQHFGDGTRLSIL.

V and J are TRBV2 and TRBJ2-3; 8 bases are a match to TRBD1. The CDR3 has 15 residues. V shed 5 bases and J 1 base; nucleotides not matched to a gene: 5. The germline CDR1 and CDR2 sequences are SNHLY and FYNNEI. The CDR3 sequence is CASSTLQGGTDTQYF. CDR3 nucleotide sequence: TGTGCCAGCAGTACTTTACAGGGGGGCACAGATACGCAGTATTTT.

The V call is TRBV12-5, the J call TRBJ1-2, with D unclear. V lost 0 bases to trimming and J lost 1 base, with 27 bases between them. Germline V gives CDR1 LGHNT, CDR2 FRNRAP. CDR3 size: 21 residues. CDR3 DNA: TGTGCTAGTGGTTTGGTACTGGGCGATACCTCCGCCGGGCCTTTTAACTATGGCTACACCTTC. It yields the protein CASGLVLGDTSAGPFNYGYTF.

This chain joins TRBV28 and TRBJ1-5; tentatively, D is TRBD1 (6 bases). The V end was cut by 3 bases, the J end by 6 bases, with 12 bases between. This CDR3 region has 14 residues. In germline, CDR1 is MDHEN, CDR2 SYDVKM. CDR3 bases: TGTGCCAGCAGTTTTTGGTCAGGGGCTCAGCCCCAGCATTTT. Translating it yields CASSFWSGAQPQHF. The full variable domain, its missing parts supplied by reference TRBV28 and TRBJ1-5, is DVKVTQSSRYLVKRTGEKVFLECVQDMDHENMFWYRQDPGLGLRLIYFSYDVKMKEKGDIPEGYSVSREKKERFSLILESASTNQTSMYLCASSFWSGAQPQHFGDGTRLSIL.

V is TRBV9 and J is TRBJ2-7; a possible D gene is TRBD1 (5 bases). The CDR3 consists of 17 residues. Germline V gives CDR1 SGDLS, CDR2 YYNGEE. Deletions cut 1 base from V and 6 bases from J, with 23 bases between. CDR3 sequence (DNA): TGTGCCAGCAGCGTACAGGGAAGTGGATCTTATCCTCTCGAGCAGTACTTC. Amino acid sequence: CASSVQGSGSYPLEQYF.

In this sample, this clone turned up a few times. The rearrangement joins TRBV28 to TRBJ2-5; D not certain. V gave up 6 bases and J gave up 1 base, with 9 bases separating them. CDR1 is MDHEN and CDR2 is SYDVKM in the germline V gene. The CDR3 contains 13 residues. CDR3 nucleotides: TGTGCCAGCAGCCGACCACCCCAAGAGACCCAGTACTTC. This translates into CASSRPPQETQYF.

Note on this clone: Additional DNA sequences in this sample encode the identical CDR3. CDR3: CASSLLTGSNQPQHF. The CDR3 DNA reads TGTGCCAGTAGCCTGCTGACAGGTAGCAATCAGCCCCAGCATTTT. V gene TRBV19 combines with J gene TRBJ1-5, with a tentative D call TRBD1 (6 bases). Germline V gene lookup returns CDR1 LNHDA and CDR2 SQIVND (reference sequence). The CDR3 is 15 residues long. V lost 6 bases and J lost 0, with 12 bases in between.

This rearrangement joins TRBV18 to TRBJ1-3; D is perhaps TRBD1 (6 bases). Trimming left V 3 bases short and J 0 bases short, with 15 bases between. Germline-derived CDR1 and CDR2 are KGHSH and LQKENI. CDR3 length: 17 amino acids. DNA of the CDR3: TGTGCCAGCTCACCTACAGGGACTTCCTCCTCTGGAAACACCATATATTTT. It yields the protein CASSPTGTSSSGNTIYF.

The chain links TRBV4-1 to TRBJ2-1; weak D call: TRBD1 (5 bases). This CDR3 has 18 residues. The germline V and J ends were trimmed by 0 bases and 9 bases, with 24 bases remaining between them. Germline V gene sequence: CDR1 MGHRA, CDR2 YSYEKL. The CDR3 DNA is TGCGCCAGCAGCCAAGACGGCGTAGGGGCCCACCCCACGGTTGAGCAGTTCTTC. Protein: CASSQDGVGAHPTVEQFF.

This sequence joins TRBV6-5 and TRBJ2-7, with D perhaps matching TRBD2 (6 bases). Trimming took 5 bases from V and 7 from J, leaving 21 bases between them. Germline assignment: CDR1 MNHEY and CDR2 SVGAGI. The CDR3 length is 15 residues. CDR3 in amino acids: CASSVPGTGVGEQYF. The CDR3 region has the DNA TGTGCCAGCAGTGTCCCCGGGACTGGCGTCGGAGAGCAGTACTTC.

The J gene is TRBJ1-2, the V gene TRBV4-1; D is perhaps TRBD1 (6 bases). Germline V CDR1 and CDR2: MGHRA, YSYEKL. The length of the CDR3 is 13 residues. V was clipped by 4 bases and J by 8 bases, with 14 bases between them. CDR3 sequence reads: CASSPGGALGYTF. CDR3 sequence (DNA): TGCGCCAGCAGCCCGGGGGGGGCGCTAGGCTACACCTTC.

V and J are TRBV5-1 and TRBJ1-6; D unresolved. The CDR3 consists of 13 residues. The germline CDR1 and CDR2 sequences are SGHRS and YFSETQ. Trimming took off 5 bases at V and 8 bases at J, with 11 bases between the two ends. The CDR3: CASRLTTDSPLHF. CDR3 in DNA: TGCGCCAGCAGATTGACCACTGATTCACCCCTCCACTTT.

The V gene is TRBV6-5, the J gene TRBJ1-5, with D tentatively TRBD1 (5 bases). Germline CDR1 MNHEY, CDR2 SVGAGI. Deletions cut 5 bases from V and 3 bases from J, with 11 bases between. The CDR3 contains 14 residues. The CDR3 nucleotides are TGTGCCAGCAGTCCCACGGGGCTCAATCAGCCCCAGCATTTT. The encoded protein is CASSPTGLNQPQHF.

This chain connects TRBV10-2 to TRBJ1-4; no clear D. CDR1 is WSHSY and CDR2 is SAAADI in the germline V gene. There are 19 residues in the CDR3. V was pared by 0 bases and J by 5 bases, with 22 bases between. The CDR3 DNA is TGCGCCAGCAGTGAGTCGGGTCTTAGGAGACCTGGAGGGAATGAAAAACTGTTTTTT. It is translated as CASSESGLRRPGGNEKLFF.

The chain combines TRBV5-4 with TRBJ2-2; 8 bases match TRBD2. CDR1 is SGHNT, CDR2 YYREEE, per germline (reference sequence). The CDR3 contains 15 residues. V shed 0 bases, J shed 3 bases, and the junction held 1 base outside the gene matches. The CDR3 is CASSLVSGDTGELFF. Here the CDR3 DNA reads TGTGCCAGCAGCTTGGTTAGCGGGGACACCGGGGAGCTGTTTTTT.

A word on this clone: The sample carries other DNA sequences with the same CDR3. The chain recombines TRBV27 with TRBJ2-2, with D perhaps TRBD1 (6 bases). Trimming left V 2 bases short and J 0 bases short, with 7 bases between. The CDR3 loop spans 15 amino acids. The germline V gene encodes CDR1 MNHEY and CDR2 SMNVEV (reference sequence). The CDR3 reads CASSLRGTNTGELFF. CDR3 sequence (DNA): TGTGCCAGCAGTTTAAGGGGGACGAACACCGGGGAGCTGTTTTTT.

About this clone itself: This CDR3 is also generated by other DNA sequences in the sample. This rearrangement joins TRBV7-3 to TRBJ1-2; D call uncertain. V was pared by 0 bases and J by 0 bases, with 5 bases between. This CDR3 region has 14 residues. The germline V gene encodes CDR1 SGHTA and CDR2 FQGTGA. CDR3 nucleotide sequence: TGTGCCAGCAGCTTAACAGGGACTAACTATGGCTACACCTTC. This sequence encodes CASSLTGTNYGYTF.

The chain combines TRBV4-3 with TRBJ2-3; 8 nucleotides match TRBD2. With V trimmed by 1 base and J by 4 bases, 7 bases remained unmatched. CDR1 and CDR2 from the germline V gene are LGHNA and YSLEER. This CDR3 comprises 16 residues. The CDR3 DNA is TGCGCCAGCAGCCAAGTGGGGGCGGGAGGAGCAGATACGCAGTATTTT. The encoded protein is CASSQVGAGGADTQYF.